The T cell receptor (beta chain) described here comes from a study of OX40 agonist ivuxolimab in advanced cancers. Study-level information: Ivuxolimab, which is an agonistic anti-OX40 (CD134) antibody, was administered to the patients.

CDR1 is SEHNR, CDR2 FQNEAQ, per germline (reference sequence). The CDR3 spans 12 residues. Deletions cut 3 bases from V and 10 bases from J, with 10 bases between. Libraries were prepared by immunoSEQ multiplex PCR; TCRdb keeps only in-frame clonotypes and omits some of them. The table lists about 77,000 clones, around four fifths of them singletons. In regard to this clone: Its antigen is currently unknown.

Overall study results and limits: Low levels of normalized T-cell clonal expansion also appeared in some nonresponders. Among the least clonally expanded were partial responders at 0.1-3.0 mg/kg. Both blood CD4+ and CD8+ T cells showed clonal growth by week 6 at 0.1 to 3.0 mg/kg.

The material was CD4+ or CD8+ T cells sorted from blood, obtained in a trial of the OX40 agonist ivuxolimab. The V call is TRBV7-9, the J call TRBJ1-5; no definite D call. The sequence derives from an adult with an advanced solid tumor such as melanoma, head and neck, liver or kidney cancer. CDR3: CASSLGLNPQHF. The CDR3 DNA follows: TGTGCCAGCAGCTTGGGTTTGAACCCCCAGCATTTT.